This TCR beta chain appears in the sequencing data of a study of early T cells in non-severe SARS-CoV-2 infection. Study in general: Sequenced material consisted of bulk RNA (from unsorted whole blood), and chains were unpaired. Study-wide results and limits: Missing private and CD4 specificities, VDJdb matching favored anti-spike CD8 responses.

The TCR library protocol attached unique molecular identifiers to the individual cDNA molecules. TCRdb used MiXCR to reprocess the 5' RACE reads, holding one entry per CDR3 protein. The data contain 65,000 to 85,000 distinct CDR3 sequences, around 14% of them singletons. On this clonotype: The antigen remains unidentified.

The germline gives CDR1 MNHEY, CDR2 SVGAGI. The CDR3 extends over 12 amino acids. The V gene lost 8 bases and the J gene lost 13 bases, with 15 bases spanning the gap. The sequenced sample consisted of whole blood. The receptor's source is an adult who was a healthcare worker with PCR-confirmed SARS-CoV-2 infection or an uninfected control (not recorded which). The genes are TRBV6-5 and TRBJ1-6; tentatively, D is TRBD1 (5 bases). Here the CDR3 DNA reads TGTGCCAGCCGGGTACAGGAGGGGCCCCTCCACTTT. Amino acids: CASRVQEGPLHF.